These T cell receptor beta chains were read from a single sample in a study of T cell responses to AZD1222 COVID-19 vaccine. The table came from immunoSEQ multiplex PCR; TCRdb's copy has only in-frame clones and leaves some out. The sample gives roughly 170,000 clones, 87% of which show up once; 2.6% is in the top ten. The input for sequencing was peripheral blood, taken on day 0 of AZD1222 vaccination. The receptors come from an adult in good health. Each CDR3 is given with its conserved first and last residue. Each record gives: J gene, D gene, clone size, V gene, CDR3 protein, CDR3 DNA. D genes are given only for firm matches. Size values are once, few and many counts, or a class for expanded clones, and some rows have none.

>TRBJ1-2|.|.|TRBV15
CATSRPGVGYGYTF
TGTGCCACCAGCAGGCCAGGAGTGGGGTATGGCTACACCTTC
>TRBJ2-6|.|.|TRBV18
CASSPWSGANVLTF
TGTGCCAGCTCACCATGGTCCGGGGCCAACGTCCTGACTTTC
>TRBJ2-1|TRBD1|.|TRBV5-4
CASSRDQGDNEQFF
TGTGCCAGCAGCCGAGACCAGGGGGACAATGAGCAGTTCTTC
>TRBJ1-2|.|.|TRBV7-3
CASSLGQSYGYTF
TGTGCCAGCAGCTTAGGACAGTCCTATGGCTACACCTTC
>TRBJ2-7|TRBD1|few|TRBV20-1
CSASGTGGKLGEQYF
TGCAGTGCTAGTGGGACAGGGGGCAAATTGGGCGAGCAGTACTTC
>TRBJ1-1|.|.|TRBV20-1
CSASRVGVDTEAFF
TGCAGTGCTAGTAGGGTCGGCGTGGACACTGAAGCTTTCTTT
>TRBJ2-7|.|few|TRBV4-2
CASSQDQGSGAYEQYF
TGTGCCAGCAGCCAAGATCAAGGTAGCGGAGCCTACGAGCAGTACTTC
>TRBJ2-7|.|.|TRBV9
CASSVAGSQSSSYEQYF
TGTGCCAGCAGCGTAGCCGGTTCCCAGTCGAGCTCCTACGAGCAGTACTTC
>TRBJ1-5|TRBD1|.|TRBV28
CASRTDRGPLNQPQHF
TGTGCCAGCAGAACAGACAGGGGGCCCCTCAATCAGCCCCAGCATTTT
>TRBJ2-3|.|.|TRBV6-5
CASRQTTDTQYF
TGTGCCAGCAGACAAACCACAGATACGCAGTATTTT
>TRBJ2-7|.|.|TRBV5-5
CASSLGLPLYEQYF
TGTGCCAGCAGCCTGGGACTGCCCTTATACGAGCAGTACTTC
>TRBJ2-7|TRBD2|.|TRBV5-1
CASSPWLAGVMGEQYF
TGCGCCAGCAGCCCATGGCTAGCGGGAGTAATGGGAGAGCAGTACTTC
>TRBJ2-1|.|.|TRBV12-1
CASSFVASGSCRSFGEQFF
.
>TRBJ1-3|.|.|TRBV18
CATSTPTQGNTIYF
TGTGCCACCTCCACCCCGACCCAAGGGAACACCATATATTTT
>TRBJ1-2|.|.|TRBV20-1
CSATEGVYGYTF
TGCAGTGCTACTGAGGGGGTCTATGGCTACACCTTC
>TRBJ2-7|.|.|TRBV10-2
CASRDSLSYEQYF
TGCGCCAGCAGGGACAGCCTCTCCTACGAGCAGTACTTC
>TRBJ1-4|.|.|TRBV15
CATSREAVEKLFF
TGTGCCACCAGCAGAGAGGCCGTAGAAAAACTGTTTTTT
>TRBJ1-1|TRBD1|.|TRBV29-1
CSVRDRGRTEAFF
TGCAGCGTTAGAGACAGGGGGCGGACTGAAGCTTTCTTT
>TRBJ2-7|TRBD2|.|TRBV23-1
CASSQWGGASGRAVYEQYF
TGCGCCAGCAGTCAATGGGGTGGGGCTAGCGGGAGAGCAGTCTACGAGCAGTACTTC
>TRBJ1-1|.|.|TRBV25-1
CASSEYHSTEAFF
TGTGCCAGCAGTGAATATCACAGCACTGAAGCTTTCTTT
>TRBJ2-5|.|.|TRBV11-2
CASSLVSPGETQYF
TGTGCCAGCAGCTTAGTGAGTCCCGGAGAGACCCAGTACTTC
>TRBJ1-2|TRBD1|.|TRBV5-1
CASSPDRGILANYGYTF
TGCGCCAGCAGCCCGGACAGGGGGATACTAGCTAACTATGGCTACACCTTC
>TRBJ1-1|.|few|TRBV5-1
CASSQGNRAMNTEAFF
TGCGCCAGCAGTCAAGGCAACAGGGCCATGAACACTGAAGCTTTCTTT
>TRBJ1-5|.|.|TRBV21-1
CASSKAHRASNQPQHF
TGTGCCAGCAGCAAAGCACACAGGGCAAGCAATCAGCCCCAGCATTTT
>TRBJ2-7|TRBD2|once|TRBV10-3
CAISEAGTSAYEQYF
TGTGCCATCAGTGAGGCCGGGACTAGCGCCTACGAGCAGTACTTC